This passage covers 9 T cell receptor beta chains from one sample sequenced in a study of cytomegalovirus exposure and HLA in healthy donors. Amplification used 60 Vbeta primers and 13 Jbeta primers. Here immunoSEQ multiplex PCR was the method, and the copy in TCRdb shows in-frame clones only, minus some. The sample has over 130,000 clones, approximately 80% seen once. What was sequenced was PBMCs. These receptors were collected from a man in his forties or fifties in good health and CMV-seronegative.

The CDR3 DNA follows: TGTGCCAGCCTTGAGGCAGAGCGCAATGGCGAGCAGTACTTC. It is translated as CASLEAERNGEQYF. The chain uses TRBV6-1 and TRBJ2-7, with D unclear. Germline V gene sequence: CDR1 MNHNS, CDR2 SASEGT. V lost 8 bases to trimming and J lost 6 bases, with 20 bases between them. The CDR3 covers 14 residues.

The CDR3 here is CASSLQGIDTQYF. The CDR3 coding sequence is TGTGCCAGTAGTTTACAGGGGATAGATACGCAGTATTTT. This chain links TRBV19 with TRBJ2-3, with 7 bases identical to TRBD1. Germline CDR1 LNHDA, CDR2 SQIVND (reference sequence). The CDR3 runs to 13 residues. V lost 5 bases and J lost 5; bases outside the gene matches: 4.

V usage is TRBV5-1 and J usage is TRBJ2-1; 12 bases align to TRBD2. Trimming at V came to 0 bases and at J to 10 bases, leaving 8 bases not matched to a gene. CDR3 length: 16 residues. Looked up from germline, CDR1 is SGHRS and CDR2 is YFSETQ. As DNA, the CDR3 is TGCGCCAGCAGCTTGGCCTTGACTAGCGGGAGTAGCGAGCAGTTCTTC. Its protein is CASSLALTSGSSEQFF.

There are a few counts of this clone. J is TRBJ2-1 and V is TRBV6-4; 7 nucleotides match TRBD1. V gave up 6 bases and J gave up 1 base; unmatched junction bases: 6. The CDR3 is 15 residues long. Germline V CDR1 and CDR2: MRHNA, SNTAGT. Here the CDR3 reads CASSRDRESYNEQFF. In DNA form, the CDR3 reads TGTGCCAGCAGCCGCGACAGGGAATCCTACAATGAGCAGTTCTTC.

The chain recombines TRBV6-6 with TRBJ1-2; 7 bases agree with TRBD1. V shed 8 bases and J 4 bases; nucleotides not matched to a gene: 7. This CDR3 has 13 residues. Germline-derived CDR1 and CDR2 are MNHNY and SVGAGI (reference sequence). In nucleotides, the CDR3 is TGTGCCAGCGATCTCGCAGGGGGCTATGGCTACACCTTC. Translating gives CASDLAGGYGYTF.

This chain connects TRBV7-2 to TRBJ1-2; D unclear. The V gene's germline CDR1 is SGHTA and CDR2 FQGNSA. V was cut by 0 bases and J by 8 bases, with 7 bases left in between. The CDR3 covers 12 residues. The CDR3 nucleotides are TGTGCCAGCAGCTTAGCCCCAGGCGGCTACACCTTC. Translation: CASSLAPGGYTF.

The rearrangement links TRBV2 to TRBJ1-5, with 9 bases matching TRBD1. Germline trimming cut 6 bases from V and 3 bases from J; bases unmatched to any gene: 3. CDR1 and CDR2 (germline): SNHLY, FYNNEI. CDR3 size: 14 residues. CDR3 DNA sequence: TGTGCCAGCAGACGGGACAGGGACAATCAGCCCCAGCATTTT. Translated: CASRRDRDNQPQHF.

Notes on this clone: Other DNA variants within this sample encode the same CDR3. The chain joins TRBV5-4 to TRBJ2-1; no reliable D call. The germline V gene has CDR1 SGHNT and CDR2 YYREEE (reference sequence). The CDR3 is 12 residues long. Trimming left V 1 base short and J 7 bases short, with 6 bases between. The CDR3 DNA sequence: TGTGCCAGCAGCTTGACGGGTAATGAGCAGTTCTTC. Translating gives CASSLTGNEQFF.

V gene TRBV6-6 combines with J gene TRBJ2-7, with D tentatively TRBD1 (6 bases). Trimming took 5 bases from V and 1 from J, leaving 18 bases between them. This CDR3 comprises 16 residues. Germline V gene data show CDR1 as MNHNY and CDR2 as SVGAGI (reference sequence). The CDR3 coding sequence is TGTGCCAGCAGTACCAACCCGGGACACAAATCCTACGAGCAGTACTTC. As protein: CASSTNPGHKSYEQYF.